This is a list of T cell receptor beta chains from one sample in a study of CD8 T cells in ankylosing spondylitis. TCRdb re-analysed the 5' RACE reads in MiXCR, keeping a single row per CDR3 protein. Of hundreds of thousands of distinct CDR3 sequences listed, roughly 10% are singletons. Sequenced sample: blood, either unsorted or a sorted T cell fraction (not recorded which). The receptors shown here come from a male donor with ankylosing spondylitis. CDR3s include the opening cysteine and the closing phenylalanine or tryptophan. D genes are given only for firm matches. The size field is filled for only some rows; it gives once, few, many or a size class.

CDR3	DNA	V	J	size	D
CASRDGQIDYGYTF	TGTGCCAGCAGGGATGGACAGATCGACTATGGCTACACCTTC	TRBV28	TRBJ1-2	.	.
CASSRGGGHNGYTF	TGTGCCAGCAGCCGTGGCGGGGGGCATAATGGCTACACCTTC	TRBV3-1	TRBJ1-2	few	.
CAAAGSDTGELFF	TGTGCCGCCGCCGGGTCCGACACCGGGGAGCTGTTTTTT	TRBV15	TRBJ2-2	few	.
CASSPGKRGGHREQYF	TGTGCCAGCAGCCCCGGGAAGCGGGGGGGCCATCGGGAGCAGTACTTC	TRBV7-2	TRBJ2-7	few	TRBD2
CASSWPPTGQNTGELFF	TGTGCCAGCAGTTGGCCCCCGACAGGGCAGAACACCGGGGAGCTGTTTTTT	TRBV11-1	TRBJ2-2	.	TRBD1
CASSVGTSGLYEQYF	TGTGCCAGCAGCGTCGGGACTAGCGGTCTTTACGAGCAGTACTTC	TRBV9	TRBJ2-7	.	TRBD2
CSARDRGYQPQHF	TGCAGTGCTAGGGACAGGGGGTATCAGCCCCAGCATTTT	TRBV20-1	TRBJ1-5	many	TRBD1
CASSLRGLAGSEQYF	TGTGCCAGCAGCCTCAGGGGACTAGCGGGCTCCGAGCAGTACTTC	TRBV4-2	TRBJ2-7	few	TRBD2
CASSQGLAYTDTQYF	TGTGCCAGCAGCCAAGGACTAGCGTACACAGATACGCAGTATTTT	TRBV14	TRBJ2-3	.	TRBD2
CASSLVGNGNTEAFF	TGCGCCAGCAGCTTGGTAGGGAACGGGAACACTGAAGCTTTCTTT	TRBV5-1	TRBJ1-1	few	.
CSAQERGSYNEQFF	TGCAGTGCGCAAGAGCGGGGGTCCTACAATGAGCAGTTCTTC	TRBV20-1	TRBJ2-1	.	TRBD2
CASSRVQTGEKLFF	TGTGCCAGCTCACGGGTTCAAACCGGGGAAAAACTGTTTTTT	TRBV18	TRBJ1-4	many	.
CASSGRRARGRELFF	TGTGCCAGCAGCGGCAGGAGGGCCCGCGGCCGGGAGCTGTTTTTT	TRBV5-6	TRBJ2-2	.	.